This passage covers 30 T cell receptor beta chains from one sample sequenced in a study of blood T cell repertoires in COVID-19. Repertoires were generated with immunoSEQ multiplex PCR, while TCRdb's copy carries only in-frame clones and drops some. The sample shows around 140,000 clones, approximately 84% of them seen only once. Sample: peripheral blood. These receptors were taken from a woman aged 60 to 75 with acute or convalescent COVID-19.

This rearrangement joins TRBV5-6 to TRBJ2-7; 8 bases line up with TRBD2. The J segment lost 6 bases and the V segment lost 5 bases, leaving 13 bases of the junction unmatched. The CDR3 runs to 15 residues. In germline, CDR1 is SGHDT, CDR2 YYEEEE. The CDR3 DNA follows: TGTGCCAGCAGTCTAACCGGGGGGGCCCCAGGCGAGCAGTACTTC. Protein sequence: CASSLTGGAPGEQYF.

CDR3 protein: CASSLGQTLLNTEAFF. The CDR3 bases are TGTGCCAGCAGCCTAGGACAGACATTACTGAACACTGAAGCTTTCTTT. This chain uses TRBV3-1 (or the pseudogene TRBV3-2) with TRBJ1-1; D may be TRBD1 (6 bases). CDR1 LGHDT and CDR2 YNNKEL come from the germline V gene (reference sequence). Trimming stripped 4 bases from V and 0 bases from J, with 15 bases between. This CDR3 spans 16 amino acids.

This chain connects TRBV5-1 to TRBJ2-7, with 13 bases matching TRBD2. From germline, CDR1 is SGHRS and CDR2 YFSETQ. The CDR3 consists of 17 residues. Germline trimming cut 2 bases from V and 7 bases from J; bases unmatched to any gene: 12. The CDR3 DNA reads TGCGCCAGCAGCTTTGGCGTTGGGACTAGCGGGACTCTAGAGCAGTACTTC. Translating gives CASSFGVGTSGTLEQYF.

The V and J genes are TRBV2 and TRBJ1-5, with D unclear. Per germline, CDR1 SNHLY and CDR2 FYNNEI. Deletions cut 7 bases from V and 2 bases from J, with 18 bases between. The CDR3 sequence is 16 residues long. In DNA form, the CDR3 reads TGTGCCAGCAAAGCCCAGGACTTCGGCGGCAATCAGCCCCAGCATTTT. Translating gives CASKAQDFGGNQPQHF.

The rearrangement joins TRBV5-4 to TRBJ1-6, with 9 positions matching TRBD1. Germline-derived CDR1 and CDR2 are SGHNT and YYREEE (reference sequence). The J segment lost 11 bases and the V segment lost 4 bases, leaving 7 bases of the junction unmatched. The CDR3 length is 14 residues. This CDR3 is CASSPGQGDPPLHF. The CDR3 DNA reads TGTGCCAGCAGCCCGGGACAGGGCGACCCACCCCTCCACTTT.

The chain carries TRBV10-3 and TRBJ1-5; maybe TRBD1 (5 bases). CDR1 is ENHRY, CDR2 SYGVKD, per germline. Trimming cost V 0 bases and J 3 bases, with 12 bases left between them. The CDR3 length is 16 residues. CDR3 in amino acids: CAISESQGGYNQPQHF. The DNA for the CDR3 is TGTGCCATCAGTGAGTCTCAGGGCGGATACAATCAGCCCCAGCATTTT.

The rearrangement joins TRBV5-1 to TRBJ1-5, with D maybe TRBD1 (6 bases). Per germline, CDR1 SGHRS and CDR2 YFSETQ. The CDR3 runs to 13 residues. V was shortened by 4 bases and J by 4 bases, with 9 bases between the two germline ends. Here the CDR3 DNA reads TGCGCCAGCAGCAGGGGGGGGAATCAGCCCCAGCATTTT. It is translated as CASSRGGNQPQHF.

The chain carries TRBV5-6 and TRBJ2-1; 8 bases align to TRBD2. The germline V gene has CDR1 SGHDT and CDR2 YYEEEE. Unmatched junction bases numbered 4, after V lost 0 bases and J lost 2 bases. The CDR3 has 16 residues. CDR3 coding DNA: TGTGCCAGCAGCTTGGCCCCAGCGGGAGCCTACAATGAGCAGTTCTTC. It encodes CASSLAPAGAYNEQFF.

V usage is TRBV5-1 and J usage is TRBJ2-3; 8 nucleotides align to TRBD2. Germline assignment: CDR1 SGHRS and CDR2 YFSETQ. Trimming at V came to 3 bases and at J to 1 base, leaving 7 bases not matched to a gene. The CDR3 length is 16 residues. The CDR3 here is CASSSTGTRGTDTQYF. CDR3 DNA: TGCGCCAGCAGCTCTACCGGGACTAGAGGCACAGATACGCAGTATTTT.

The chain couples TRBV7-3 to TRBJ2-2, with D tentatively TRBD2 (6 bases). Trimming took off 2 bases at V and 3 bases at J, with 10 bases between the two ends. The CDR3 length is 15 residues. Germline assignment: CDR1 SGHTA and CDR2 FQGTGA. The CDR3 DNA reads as TGTGCCAGCAGCTTAGGGGGGAGAGACACCGGGGAGCTGTTTTTT. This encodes CASSLGGRDTGELFF.

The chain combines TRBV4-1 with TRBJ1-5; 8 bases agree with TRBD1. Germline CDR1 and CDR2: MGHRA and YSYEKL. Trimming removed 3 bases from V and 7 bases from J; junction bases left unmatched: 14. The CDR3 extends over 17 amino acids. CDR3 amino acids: CASSQASGGRGPQPQHF. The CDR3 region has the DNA TGCGCCAGCAGCCAGGCCTCTGGAGGCAGGGGGCCGCAGCCCCAGCATTTT.

The chain's CDR3 is CASKPTQNLMNTEAFF. The CDR3 DNA reads as TGTGCCAGCAAACCAACACAGAATCTTATGAACACTGAAGCTTTCTTT. This chain joins TRBV3-1 (or the pseudogene TRBV3-2) and TRBJ1-1; D gene uncertain. The V end lost 7 bases, the J end lost 0 bases, and 18 bases lay between the germline ends. Germline CDR1 LGHDT, CDR2 YNNKEL (reference sequence). The CDR3 is 16 amino acids.

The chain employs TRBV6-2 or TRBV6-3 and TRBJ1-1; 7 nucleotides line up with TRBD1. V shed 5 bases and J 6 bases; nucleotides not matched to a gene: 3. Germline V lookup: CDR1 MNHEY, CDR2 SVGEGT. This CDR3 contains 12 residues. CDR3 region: CASSHRGAEAFF. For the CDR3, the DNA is TGTGCCAGCAGTCACAGGGGAGCTGAAGCTTTCTTT.

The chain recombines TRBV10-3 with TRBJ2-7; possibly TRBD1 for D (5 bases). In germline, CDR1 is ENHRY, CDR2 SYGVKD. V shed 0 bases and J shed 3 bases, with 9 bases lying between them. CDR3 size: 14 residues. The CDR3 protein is CAISESSTVYEQYF. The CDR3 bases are TGTGCCATCAGTGAGTCGTCGACAGTCTACGAGCAGTACTTC.

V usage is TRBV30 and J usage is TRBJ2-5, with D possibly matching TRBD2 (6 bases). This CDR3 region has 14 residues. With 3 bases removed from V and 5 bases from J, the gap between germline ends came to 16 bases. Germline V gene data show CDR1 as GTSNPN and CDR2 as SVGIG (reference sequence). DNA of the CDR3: TGTGCCTGGAGCGTGACCGAACGGGGGGAGACCCAGTACTTC. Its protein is CAWSVTERGETQYF.

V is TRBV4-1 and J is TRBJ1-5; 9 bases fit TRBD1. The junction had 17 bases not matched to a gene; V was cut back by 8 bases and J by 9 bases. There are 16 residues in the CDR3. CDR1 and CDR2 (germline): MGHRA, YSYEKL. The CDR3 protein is CASGAGTGKGTGPQHF. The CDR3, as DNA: TGCGCCAGCGGAGCCGGGACAGGGAAGGGAACGGGGCCCCAGCATTTT.

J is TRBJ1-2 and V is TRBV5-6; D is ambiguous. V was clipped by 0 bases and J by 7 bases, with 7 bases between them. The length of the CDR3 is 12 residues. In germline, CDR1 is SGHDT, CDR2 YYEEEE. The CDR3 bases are TGTGCCAGCAGCTTGGCCTCCGGTGGCTACACCTTC. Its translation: CASSLASGGYTF.

CDR3 nucleotide sequence: TGTGCCTGGAGTGTAATGGGCAGCCACTCTGGAAACACCATATATTTT. Its protein product is CAWSVMGSHSGNTIYF. This chain joins TRBV30 and TRBJ1-3, with no clear D. Trimming shortened V by 0 bases and J by 0 bases, and 12 bases separated the two germline ends. The germline gives CDR1 GTSNPN, CDR2 SVGIG (reference sequence). The CDR3 loop spans 16 amino acids.

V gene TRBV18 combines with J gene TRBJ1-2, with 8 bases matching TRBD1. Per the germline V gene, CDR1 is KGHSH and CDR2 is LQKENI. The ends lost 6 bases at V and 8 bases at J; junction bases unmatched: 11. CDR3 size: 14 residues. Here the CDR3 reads CASSPGQGPLGYTF. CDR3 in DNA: TGTGCCAGCTCCCCCGGACAGGGCCCTTTGGGCTACACCTTC.

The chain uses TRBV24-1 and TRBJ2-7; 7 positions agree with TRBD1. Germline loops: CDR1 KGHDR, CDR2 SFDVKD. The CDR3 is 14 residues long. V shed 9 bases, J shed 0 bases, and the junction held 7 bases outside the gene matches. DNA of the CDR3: TGTGCCACCGCCCCGACAGGGAGCTCCTACGAGCAGTACTTC. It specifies CATAPTGSSYEQYF.

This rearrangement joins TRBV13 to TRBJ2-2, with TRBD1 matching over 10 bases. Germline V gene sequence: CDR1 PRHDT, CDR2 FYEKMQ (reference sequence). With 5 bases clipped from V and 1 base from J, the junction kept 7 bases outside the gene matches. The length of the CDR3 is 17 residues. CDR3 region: CASSHQGQGLNTGELFF. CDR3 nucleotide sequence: TGTGCCAGCAGCCATCAGGGACAGGGGCTGAACACCGGGGAGCTGTTTTTT.

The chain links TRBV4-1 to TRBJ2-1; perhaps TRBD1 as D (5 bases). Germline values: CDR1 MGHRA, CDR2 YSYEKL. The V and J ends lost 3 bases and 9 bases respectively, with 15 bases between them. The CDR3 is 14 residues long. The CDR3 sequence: CASSQDLGASEQFF. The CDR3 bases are TGCGCCAGCAGCCAGGACCTAGGGGCATCTGAGCAGTTCTTC.

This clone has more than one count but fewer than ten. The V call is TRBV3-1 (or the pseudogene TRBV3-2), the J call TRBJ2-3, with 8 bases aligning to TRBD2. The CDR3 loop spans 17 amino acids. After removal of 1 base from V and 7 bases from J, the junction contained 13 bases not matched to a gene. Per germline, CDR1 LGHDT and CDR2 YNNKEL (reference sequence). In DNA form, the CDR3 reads TGTGCCAGCAGCCAAGCCCTTTCTAGCGGGCTTGTGAATACGCAGTATTTT. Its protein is CASSQALSSGLVNTQYF.

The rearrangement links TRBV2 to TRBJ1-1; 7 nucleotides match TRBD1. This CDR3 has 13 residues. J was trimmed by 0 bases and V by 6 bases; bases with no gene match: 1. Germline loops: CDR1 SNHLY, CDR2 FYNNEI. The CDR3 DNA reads TGTGCCAGCAGGGGACAGATGAACACTGAAGCTTTCTTT. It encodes CASRGQMNTEAFF.

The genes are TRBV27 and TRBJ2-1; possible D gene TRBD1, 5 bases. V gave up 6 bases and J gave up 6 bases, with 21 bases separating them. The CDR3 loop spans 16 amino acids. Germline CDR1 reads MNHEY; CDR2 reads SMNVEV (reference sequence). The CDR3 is CASSRAYRTGSNEQFF. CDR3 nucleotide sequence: TGTGCCAGCAGCCGTGCTTACAGGACGGGTTCCAATGAGCAGTTCTTC.

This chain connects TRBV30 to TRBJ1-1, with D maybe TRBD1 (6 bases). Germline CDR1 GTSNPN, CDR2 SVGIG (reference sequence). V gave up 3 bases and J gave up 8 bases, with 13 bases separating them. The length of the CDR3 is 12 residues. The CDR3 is CAWRQGRTEAFF. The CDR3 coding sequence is TGTGCCTGGAGACAGGGCCGTACCGAAGCTTTCTTT.

The CDR3 DNA reads TGTGCCAGCACGGGGGACAGGGCTAACTATGGCTACACCTTC. This encodes CASTGDRANYGYTF. The chain recombines TRBV28 with TRBJ1-2; 9 positions agree with TRBD1. Germline lookup yields CDR1 MDHEN and CDR2 SYDVKM. The trim removed 7 bases at V and 0 bases at J, leaving 3 bases unmatched. The CDR3 runs to 14 residues.

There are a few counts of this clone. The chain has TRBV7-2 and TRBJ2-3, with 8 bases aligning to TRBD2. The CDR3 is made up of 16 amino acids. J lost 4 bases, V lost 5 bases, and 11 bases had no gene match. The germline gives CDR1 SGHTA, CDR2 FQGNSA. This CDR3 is CASSLRVGRVSDTQYF. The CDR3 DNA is TGTGCCAGCAGCCTACGGGTCGGGAGGGTCTCAGATACGCAGTATTTT.

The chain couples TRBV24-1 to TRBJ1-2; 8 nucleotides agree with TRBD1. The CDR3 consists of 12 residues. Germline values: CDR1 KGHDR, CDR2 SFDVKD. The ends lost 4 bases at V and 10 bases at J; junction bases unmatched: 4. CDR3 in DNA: TGTGCCACCAGTGAGCGGACAGGGACCTACACCTTC. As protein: CATSERTGTYTF.

DNA for the CDR3: TGTGCCAGTAGTCGGGACAGAAATAATCAGCCCCAGCATTTT. Translating gives CASSRDRNNQPQHF. V gene TRBV19 combines with J gene TRBJ1-5, with 7 nucleotides matching TRBD1. J gave up 4 bases and V 5 bases, and 5 bases lay outside the gene matches. Germline CDR1 LNHDA, CDR2 SQIVND (reference sequence). This CDR3 has 14 amino acids.